This T cell receptor beta chain came from a study of regulatory T cells in long-lasting Graves disease. Study-level background: Persistent Graves' disease meant over 5 years of antithyroid drugs with positive TSH receptor antibodies. Overall study results and limits: Thyroid tissue was not sampled; only peripheral blood was.

According to the study, TCR beta libraries were built with iRepertoire HTBI primers and CDR3-region Arm-PCR. From the multiplex PCR reads, TCRdb called clonotypes with MiXCR, one entry per CDR3 protein. The data show 400,000 to 500,000 distinct CDR3 sequences, approximately 22% seen once. Remarks on this clonotype: What it binds is not known.

As for time point: persistent/refractory GD, antithyroid drugs over 5 years with positive TRAb. From RNA extracted from PBMCs, the TCR library was made. The CDR3 is made up of 14 amino acids. Germline lookup yields CDR1 LNHDA and CDR2 SQIVND (reference sequence). V dropped 5 bases and J dropped 5 bases, with 12 bases sitting between them. The clonotype comes from a female donor with Graves disease. The V call is TRBV19, the J call TRBJ2-2, with D perhaps TRBD1 (6 bases). The sample here was peripheral blood mononuclear cells (PBMCs), taken when the disease was refractory, from a patient treated with antithyroid drugs. The CDR3 sequence is CASSFSGDTGELFF. DNA for the CDR3: TGTGCCAGTAGTTTCTCAGGGGATACCGGGGAGCTGTTTTTT.